The clone carrying this T cell receptor (beta chain) appeared a single time. Its antigen is not known. The nonmyeloablative bone marrow transplants came from related graft donors, with transient mixed chimerism. Thawed PBMCs were FACS-sorted into unstimulated CD4+CD25+CD127- regulatory T cells, CD4+CD25- non-regulatory cells, CD4 and CD8 cells. Germline V gene data show CDR1 as MNHEY and CDR2 as SVGAGI. J gave up 6 bases and V 6 bases, and 7 bases lay outside the gene matches. This CDR3 is 14 amino acids long. The repertoire was sequenced with immunoSEQ multiplex PCR; TCRdb's copy has only in-frame clones and lacks some. This table holds roughly 64,000 clones, about 87% found once. This sample stems from a study of Tregs in tolerant kidney transplant recipients. Study findings and constraints: No direct test of biological reproducibility was done here.

The sequence was obtained from a human patient who received a combined kidney and bone marrow transplant. Some T cells may arise from the graft donor. Material: CD4+ T cells from blood (PBMCs), obtained 6 months after the transplant. The chain has TRBV6-5 and TRBJ2-7, with TRBD1 matching over 11 bases. For the CDR3, the DNA is TGTGCCAGCAGGCCCGGACAGGGGGCGAGCGAGCAGTACTTC. Translated, it gives CASRPGQGASEQYF.